Listed below are T cell receptor beta chains from one sample, sequenced in a study of graft-versus-host responses after intestinal transplantation. TCRdb's copy holds only in-frame clones and misses some; the assay was immunoSEQ multiplex PCR. The sample includes approximately 70,000 clones, 80% to 95% of them seen just once. The sequencing here drew on bone marrow, taken around 720 days after intestinal transplantation. The receptor source for this set is a human patient who received an intestinal transplant, so some T cells may come from the graft donor. Both conserved end residues are part of each CDR3. Fields, in order: clone size, V gene, J gene, D gene, CDR3 length, CDR3 DNA, CDR3 protein. A D gene is named only where the DNA matches it firmly. The listing skips clone size in some rows; elsewhere it reads once, few, many or a size class.

clone_size: -
v_call: TRBV7-9
j_call: TRBJ1-1
d_call: TRBD1
cdr3_length: 13
cdr3_nt: TGTGCCAGCAGCGTACAGGGGGGCACTGAAGCTTTCTTT
cdr3_aa: CASSVQGGTEAFF

clone_size: -
v_call: TRBV7-6
j_call: TRBJ2-3
d_call: -
cdr3_length: 13
cdr3_nt: TGTGCCAGCGCCCTCGACTACACAGATACGCAGTATTTT
cdr3_aa: CASALDYTDTQYF

clone_size: -
v_call: TRBV10-3
j_call: TRBJ2-1
d_call: TRBD2
cdr3_length: 15
cdr3_nt: TGTGCCATCAGTGTTCAGCTAGCGGTTTACAATGAGCAGTTCTTC
cdr3_aa: CAISVQLAVYNEQFF

clone_size: -
v_call: TRBV5-1
j_call: TRBJ2-7
d_call: TRBD1
cdr3_length: 15
cdr3_nt: TGCGCCAGCAGCGAAGCCCAGGGACAGGGTGGCGAGCAGTACTTC
cdr3_aa: CASSEAQGQGGEQYF

clone_size: once
v_call: TRBV9
j_call: TRBJ1-3
d_call: -
cdr3_length: 13
cdr3_nt: TGTGCCAGCAGCGGGGACGGGGGAAACACCATATATTTT
cdr3_aa: CASSGDGGNTIYF

clone_size: few
v_call: TRBV7-9
j_call: TRBJ2-3
d_call: TRBD2
cdr3_length: 15
cdr3_nt: TGTGCCAGCAACCCTGGACTAGGGGACACAGATACGCAGTATTTT
cdr3_aa: CASNPGLGDTDTQYF

clone_size: -
v_call: TRBV9
j_call: TRBJ2-3
d_call: TRBD2
cdr3_length: 18
cdr3_nt: TGTGCCAGCAGCCAACGGCTAGCGGGAGGGCCTGGCACAGATACGCAGTATTTT
cdr3_aa: CASSQRLAGGPGTDTQYF

clone_size: -
v_call: TRBV5-4
j_call: TRBJ2-3
d_call: TRBD2
cdr3_length: 15
cdr3_nt: TGTGCCAGCAGCTTGGTGTCGGGAGGGATGGATACGCAGTATTTT
cdr3_aa: CASSLVSGGMDTQYF

clone_size: -
v_call: TRBV7-9
j_call: TRBJ2-3
d_call: TRBD2
cdr3_length: 17
cdr3_nt: TGTGCCAGCACCGCCCGTTTGCAGCGGGAGGGCTGGAGGGGGCAGTATTTT
cdr3_aa: CASTARLQREGWRGQYF

clone_size: -
v_call: TRBV10-3
j_call: TRBJ2-2
d_call: TRBD1
cdr3_length: 14
cdr3_nt: TGTGCCATCAGGACAGGGGGCGACACCGGGGAGCTGTTTTTT
cdr3_aa: CAIRTGGDTGELFF

clone_size: -
v_call: TRBV7-9
j_call: TRBJ2-7
d_call: -
cdr3_length: 13
cdr3_nt: TGTGCCAGCAGCTTAGCGGTCTCCTACGAGCAGTACTTC
cdr3_aa: CASSLAVSYEQYF

clone_size: once
v_call: TRBV6-5
j_call: TRBJ2-5
d_call: -
cdr3_length: 16
cdr3_nt: TGTGCCAGCAGTTTAAGGACCGAACTGGGGAAAGAGACCCAGTACTTC
cdr3_aa: CASSLRTELGKETQYF

clone_size: -
v_call: TRBV14
j_call: TRBJ2-2
d_call: -
cdr3_length: 12
cdr3_nt: TGTGCCAGCAGCCACGGAACCGGGGAGCTGTTTTTT
cdr3_aa: CASSHGTGELFF

clone_size: -
v_call: TRBV11-3
j_call: TRBJ1-3
d_call: TRBD1
cdr3_length: 16
cdr3_nt: TGTGCCAGCAGCATTCGACAGGGAGACTCTGGAAACACCATATATTTT
cdr3_aa: CASSIRQGDSGNTIYF

clone_size: -
v_call: TRBV6-5
j_call: TRBJ2-1
d_call: TRBD2
cdr3_length: 15
cdr3_nt: TGTGCCAGCAGTTTTTCGGGAGGGCCTTACAATGAGCAGTTCTTC
cdr3_aa: CASSFSGGPYNEQFF

clone_size: -
v_call: TRBV6-5
j_call: TRBJ1-2
d_call: -
cdr3_length: 11
cdr3_nt: TGTGCCAGCAGTTACGGCAAGCTCAGCCACTTC
cdr3_aa: CASSYGKLSHF

clone_size: once
v_call: TRBV6-5
j_call: TRBJ2-5
d_call: TRBD2
cdr3_length: 11
cdr3_nt: TGTGCCAGCGCGGGAGAAGAGACCCAGTACTTC
cdr3_aa: CASAGEETQYF

clone_size: -
v_call: TRBV5-1
j_call: TRBJ1-2
d_call: -
cdr3_length: 14
cdr3_nt: TGCGCCAGCAGCTTGTCACAGGGTTATTATGGCTACACCTTC
cdr3_aa: CASSLSQGYYGYTF

clone_size: -
v_call: TRBV27
j_call: TRBJ2-1
d_call: -
cdr3_length: 18
cdr3_nt: TGTGCCAGCAGTTCCTCTCGGGGGGCCCTTCCTGGTGACAATGAGCAGTTCTTC
cdr3_aa: CASSSSRGALPGDNEQFF

clone_size: -
v_call: TRBV5-1
j_call: TRBJ1-4
d_call: -
cdr3_length: 16
cdr3_nt: TGCGCCAGCAGCGGGGCGCCGGGGGGGCCGGGGGAAAAACTGTTTTTT
cdr3_aa: CASSGAPGGPGEKLFF

clone_size: -
v_call: TRBV27
j_call: TRBJ2-1
d_call: -
cdr3_length: 14
cdr3_nt: TGTGCCAGCAGTTTGGGGTTACACTACAATGAGCAGTTCTTC
cdr3_aa: CASSLGLHYNEQFF

clone_size: few
v_call: TRBV7-9
j_call: TRBJ1-5
d_call: -
cdr3_length: 14
cdr3_nt: TGTGCCAGCAGCTTAGACGGAAGCAATCAGCCCCAGCATTTT
cdr3_aa: CASSLDGSNQPQHF

clone_size: once
v_call: TRBV7-2
j_call: TRBJ1-2
d_call: TRBD1
cdr3_length: 16
cdr3_nt: TGTGCCAGCAGTTCCGGGACAGATCGTCCTCTTTATGGCTACACCTTC
cdr3_aa: CASSSGTDRPLYGYTF

clone_size: -
v_call: TRBV28
j_call: TRBJ1-2
d_call: -
cdr3_length: 14
cdr3_nt: TGTGCCAGCATCCCGGTGGAGGGGTACTATGGCTACACCTTC
cdr3_aa: CASIPVEGYYGYTF

clone_size: -
v_call: TRBV28
j_call: TRBJ2-2
d_call: -
cdr3_length: 14
cdr3_nt: TGTGCCAGCAGGTCATTATGGAGCAACGGGGAGCTGTTTTTT
cdr3_aa: CASRSLWSNGELFF

clone_size: -
v_call: TRBV6-5
j_call: TRBJ2-3
d_call: -
cdr3_length: 16
cdr3_nt: TGTGCCAGCAGTTATAAGTCGGGACCAATCACAGATACGCAGTATTTT
cdr3_aa: CASSYKSGPITDTQYF

clone_size: -
v_call: TRBV9
j_call: TRBJ1-2
d_call: -
cdr3_length: 15
cdr3_nt: TGTGCCAGCAGCGCCCGTGGGAGTTCGACCTATGGCTACACCTTC
cdr3_aa: CASSARGSSTYGYTF

clone_size: -
v_call: TRBV7-2
j_call: TRBJ1-1
d_call: TRBD1
cdr3_length: 14
cdr3_nt: TGTGCCAGCAGCATACAGGGGAGGGACACTGAAGCTTTCTTT
cdr3_aa: CASSIQGRDTEAFF

clone_size: -
v_call: TRBV21-1
j_call: TRBJ2-2
d_call: -
cdr3_length: 14
cdr3_nt: TGTGCCAGCCCCCGTGGGGGGCTCACCGGGGAGCTGTTTTTT
cdr3_aa: CASPRGGLTGELFF

clone_size: -
v_call: TRBV9
j_call: TRBJ1-1
d_call: TRBD1
cdr3_length: 15
cdr3_nt: TGTGCCAGCAGCGTAGGGGGACAGGGGTTCACTGAAGCTTTCTTT
cdr3_aa: CASSVGGQGFTEAFF

clone_size: -
v_call: TRBV21-1
j_call: TRBJ2-7
d_call: -
cdr3_length: 16
cdr3_nt: TGTGCCAGCAGCAAGGGGGGACAGTCCTCTTACTACGAGCAGTACTTC
cdr3_aa: CASSKGGQSSYYEQYF

clone_size: once
v_call: TRBV6-1
j_call: TRBJ2-3
d_call: TRBD1
cdr3_length: 14
cdr3_nt: TGTGCCAGCAGACCAGGACAGGGCCCAGATACGCAGTATTTT
cdr3_aa: CASRPGQGPDTQYF

clone_size: -
v_call: TRBV7-9
j_call: TRBJ2-7
d_call: -
cdr3_length: 15
cdr3_nt: TGTGCCAGCAGCCTCCTCGTTGAGGGTCTCTACGAGCAGTACTTC
cdr3_aa: CASSLLVEGLYEQYF

clone_size: -
v_call: TRBV14
j_call: TRBJ2-5
d_call: -
cdr3_length: 13
cdr3_nt: TGTGCCAGCAGCCAAGCTTGGGGGGAGACCCAGTACTTC
cdr3_aa: CASSQAWGETQYF

clone_size: -
v_call: TRBV7-3
j_call: TRBJ2-1
d_call: -
cdr3_length: 13
cdr3_nt: TGTGCCAGCAGCTTAGAGGTTGACAATGAGCAGTTCTTC
cdr3_aa: CASSLEVDNEQFF

clone_size: -
v_call: TRBV5-1
j_call: TRBJ1-1
d_call: -
cdr3_length: 14
cdr3_nt: TGCGCCAGCAGCTCGCCCGGGGGGATCACTGAAGCTTTCTTT
cdr3_aa: CASSSPGGITEAFF

clone_size: -
v_call: TRBV9
j_call: TRBJ1-6
d_call: -
cdr3_length: 18
cdr3_nt: TGTGCCAGCAGCGTAGGGTCTGTGGCGGAGGCCGGGAATTCACCCCTCCACTTT
cdr3_aa: CASSVGSVAEAGNSPLHF

clone_size: -
v_call: TRBV11-1
j_call: TRBJ2-7
d_call: -
cdr3_length: 14
cdr3_nt: TGTGCCAGCAGCCTAGGGGATAGCTCCTACGAGCAGTACTTC
cdr3_aa: CASSLGDSSYEQYF

clone_size: -
v_call: TRBV19
j_call: TRBJ2-3
d_call: TRBD2
cdr3_length: 19
cdr3_nt: TGTGCCAGTAGTATAGGACAAGCGGGGGGGCCGCGGGTAGCAGATACGCAGTATTTT
cdr3_aa: CASSIGQAGGPRVADTQYF

clone_size: -
v_call: TRBV7-6
j_call: TRBJ1-2
d_call: -
cdr3_length: 18
cdr3_nt: TGTGCCAGCAGCCCTCACCGCGATCGTTACCATATAGGCTATGGCTACACCTTC
cdr3_aa: CASSPHRDRYHIGYGYTF

clone_size: few
v_call: TRBV30
j_call: TRBJ1-5
d_call: -
cdr3_length: 15
cdr3_nt: TGTGCCTGGAGCAAAGGGCCGGGACCCAATCAGCCCCAGCATTTT
cdr3_aa: CAWSKGPGPNQPQHF

clone_size: -
v_call: TRBV19
j_call: TRBJ2-1
d_call: -
cdr3_length: 13
cdr3_nt: TGTGCCAGTTCGGTGGGATCCTACAATGAGCAGTTCTTC
cdr3_aa: CASSVGSYNEQFF

clone_size: once
v_call: TRBV28
j_call: TRBJ2-1
d_call: -
cdr3_length: 20
cdr3_nt: TGTGCCAGCAGCTGGGACAGGCACGGGGGTAGCGGGAGCTCCTACAATGAGCAGTTCTTC
cdr3_aa: CASSWDRHGGSGSSYNEQFF

clone_size: -
v_call: TRBV7-6
j_call: TRBJ1-3
d_call: -
cdr3_length: 17
cdr3_nt: TGTGCCAGCAGCCCCGGGGTGGGGGGTTCGTCTGGAAACACCATATATTTT
cdr3_aa: CASSPGVGGSSGNTIYF

clone_size: -
v_call: TRBV29-1
j_call: TRBJ2-1
d_call: TRBD2
cdr3_length: 15
cdr3_nt: TGCAGCGTTGAAGAACTAGCGGGATACTACAATGAGCAGTTCTTC
cdr3_aa: CSVEELAGYYNEQFF

clone_size: -
v_call: TRBV7-7
j_call: TRBJ1-2
d_call: TRBD1
cdr3_length: 21
cdr3_nt: TGTGCCAGCAGCTTAGTAGAGCCGGTCAAGGGCAGGGGGCAAGCTAACTATGGCTACACCTTC
cdr3_aa: CASSLVEPVKGRGQANYGYTF

clone_size: -
v_call: TRBV2
j_call: TRBJ1-6
d_call: TRBD1
cdr3_length: 20
cdr3_nt: TGTGCCAGCAGTGCTCCGACAGGGGCCCCAACGTCCCTCTATAATTCACCCCTCCACTTT
cdr3_aa: CASSAPTGAPTSLYNSPLHF